This TCR beta chain derives from a study of Ad26.COV2.S vaccination and SARS-CoV-2 variants (dated by TCRdb to about 2021). In terms of the full investigation: Vaccine-arm donors came from COV1001, a multicentre, randomized, double-blind, placebo-controlled phase I-IIa trial of Ad26.COV2.S in healthy adults. Ad26.COV2.S was given intramuscularly at 5x10^10 or 1x10^11 viral particles, as a single shot or as two shots 56 days apart. The specificity and breadth of SARS-CoV-2-reactive T cell receptors after Ad26.COV2.S vaccination were assessed by TCRbeta repertoire sequencing. The TCR-sequenced set comprised about 30 samples: 19 Ad26.COV2.S vaccine recipients, 5 placebo recipients and 8 SARS-CoV-2 convalescent individuals. Trial participants were randomized into five groups of five, in which low-dose or high-dose Ad26.COV2.S was given once or twice, or placebo was given on both occasions. Investigators did not know the trial group allocation while performing experiments and assessing outcomes. What the study reported, not specific to this receptor: After vaccination, substantial breadth of spike-specific CD8+ and CD4+ T cell responses was reported. The study was not powered for comparison of responses between vaccine doses or regimens. Non-spike TCR breadth was comparable between vaccine and placebo recipients, consistent with the vaccine containing only spike. It was noted by the authors that total T cell responses may have been underestimated by the TCR breadth and depth analyses. Higher spike-specific TCR breadth was observed in Ad26.COV2.S recipients than in placebo recipients (P = 0.0014).

Reading from cysteine to phenylalanine, the CDR3 counts 12 amino acids. The only DNA kept is the CDR3, 36 bases in frame from the first base. According to the germline V gene (reference sequence), CDR1 reads LNHDA and CDR2 reads SQIVND. The germline ends are 3 bases apart after V is trimmed by 6 bases and J by 0 bases. The immunoSEQ Assay was the method used to sequence TCRbeta CDR3 regions. After extraction, genomic DNA underwent amplification by bias-controlled multiplex PCR, followed by high-throughput sequencing. The authors processed their data as follows. Collapsing and filtering of sequences were performed to quantify the absolute abundance of each unique TCRbeta CDR3 region. T cell fraction was estimated by normalizing TCRbeta template counts to usable DNA, with usable DNA measured through amplification of reference genes found in all nucleated cells. Repertoire TCRs were annotated as SARS-CoV-2-specific when V gene, CDR3 amino acid sequence and J gene were exactly matched to a known reactive TCR set. The reference SARS-CoV-2 TCR set came from MIRA and was filtered for enrichment in COVID-19-positive ImmuneCODE repertoires, removing public or cross-reactive TCRs. Using the MIRA antigens, annotated TCRs were further analysed by specific ORF or by position within an ORF. Breadth was defined as the number of annotated unique rearrangements divided by the total number of unique productive rearrangements, and depth was defined as the summed frequency of the annotated unique rearrangements. Group comparisons of TCR breadth used two-sided Wilcoxon rank-sum tests. TCRdb limited this immuneACCESS table to in-frame rearrangements with V and J called. A share of clones is missing; checked studies link under half to unresolved V genes, and the rest is unexplained. Clone size and the V and J calls come from that table; the DNA yielded D and trimming. For this sample the table gives hundreds of thousands of clones, of which 87% were detected only once. Approximately 3.6% of the sample belongs to the ten largest clones.

Points on this clone: Its antigen specificity is not known. Within one base of it there is no much larger clone, and no base qualities were kept.

Interpreted using the paper, the treatment or condition label stands for: approximately 18 received Ad26.COV2.S at low or high dose, single or two shots; roughly five received placebo; per-sample allocation not given. Repertoires of vaccine and placebo recipients were sequenced from samples collected on day 63 after the first injection. Cohort 1b enrolled around 23 adults aged 18-55 years at a single site in Boston, USA, between 29 July and 7 August 2020. As a vaccine, Ad26.COV2.S was a replication-incompetent adenovirus type 26 vector that expressed a prefusion-stabilized SARS-CoV-2 spike protein derived from the original Wuhan strain.

The receptor was derived from a person aged 18-65 years who received the Ad26.COV2.S COVID-19 vaccine or a placebo. This specimen consisted of peripheral blood, obtained in a trial of Ad26.COV2.S vaccine versus placebo. Recombination linked TRBV19 to TRBJ1-5; there is no confident call for the D gene. The CDR3: CASSYSNQPQHF. The DNA reads TGTGCCAGTAGCTATAGCAATCAGCCCCAGCATTTT.